Presented here are 2 T cell receptor beta chains from one specimen sequenced in a study of cytomegalovirus exposure and HLA in healthy donors. Use of 60 Vbeta and 13 Jbeta primers characterized the PCR. Repertoires were generated with immunoSEQ multiplex PCR, while TCRdb's copy carries only in-frame clones and drops some. The table shows some 78,000 clones, with 65% to 80% occurring only once. The specimen was PBMCs. These receptors came from a middle-aged woman in good health and CMV-seropositive.

The chain uses TRBV19 and TRBJ2-7; TRBD1 is a possible D gene (8 bases). The CDR3 is made up of 16 amino acids. Trimming shortened V by 3 bases and J by 9 bases, and 24 bases separated the two germline ends. Germline values: CDR1 LNHDA, CDR2 SQIVND (reference sequence). The CDR3 region is CASSIYSSQDREGQYF. CDR3 DNA sequence: TGTGCCAGTAGTATTTATTCCTCCCAGGACAGGGAGGGGCAGTACTTC.

This clone was detected once. This rearrangement joins TRBV30 to TRBJ1-5; no reliable D call. The length of the CDR3 is 14 residues. Germline V lookup: CDR1 GTSNPN, CDR2 SVGIG (reference sequence). The V gene lost 2 bases and the J gene lost 0 bases, with 8 bases spanning the gap. The CDR3 here is CAWSKADSNQPQHF. The CDR3 region has the DNA TGTGCCTGGAGTAAGGCGGATAGCAATCAGCCCCAGCATTTT.